This paragraph reports one T cell receptor (beta chain). The V gene end was trimmed by 3 bases and the J gene end by 9 bases; junction bases not matched to a gene: 7. The CDR3 totals 12 residues. From germline, CDR1 is GTSNPN and CDR2 SVGIG (reference sequence). This entry is derived from a study of blood T cell repertoires in COVID-19. Turning to the study itself: COVID-19 samples from acute and convalescent phases originated in the United States, Italy and Spain. T cells, B-cell-depleted T cells, or PBMCs provided the cDNA or gDNA that served as material.

In the original analysis: The assay estimated nucleated cells by amplifying reference gene primers. Method: immunoSEQ multiplex PCR; TCRdb's copy keeps in-frame clones and lacks some. For V, J and clone size, that table is used; D and trimming come from the DNA. Of tens of thousands of clones listed, about four fifths are singletons. The receptor was derived from a man in his fifties with acute or convalescent COVID-19. The sequenced sample consisted of peripheral blood. V gene TRBV30 combines with J gene TRBJ1-1, with 7 bases aligning to TRBD1. CDR3 in amino acids: CAWSRDSIKAFF. Written as DNA, the CDR3 is TGTGCCTGGAGCAGGGACAGTATAAAAGCTTTCTTT.